The table lists the clone carrying this T cell receptor (beta chain) with a few counts. These data belong to a study of early T cells in non-severe SARS-CoV-2 infection. Study in general: The sequenced material was bulk RNA from unsorted whole blood, and its chains were unpaired.

Separate cDNA molecules each had unique molecular identifiers attached to them. TCRdb used MiXCR to reprocess the 5' RACE reads, holding one entry per CDR3 protein. The table includes roughly 86,000 distinct CDR3 sequences, about 15% detected once. The germline V gene has CDR1 LNHNV and CDR2 YYDKDF (reference sequence). Trimming took 2 bases from V and 10 from J, leaving 20 bases between them. The CDR3 is made up of 15 amino acids. This TCR was recovered from an adult who was a healthcare worker with PCR-confirmed SARS-CoV-2 infection or an uninfected control (not recorded which). Sequencing input: whole blood. This rearrangement joins TRBV15 to TRBJ1-1, with TRBD1 as a possible D gene (5 bases). The CDR3 DNA reads TGTGCCACCAGCAGACTCGACAGACCCTCTATGAGAGCTTTCTTT. The encoded protein is CATSRLDRPSMRAFF.